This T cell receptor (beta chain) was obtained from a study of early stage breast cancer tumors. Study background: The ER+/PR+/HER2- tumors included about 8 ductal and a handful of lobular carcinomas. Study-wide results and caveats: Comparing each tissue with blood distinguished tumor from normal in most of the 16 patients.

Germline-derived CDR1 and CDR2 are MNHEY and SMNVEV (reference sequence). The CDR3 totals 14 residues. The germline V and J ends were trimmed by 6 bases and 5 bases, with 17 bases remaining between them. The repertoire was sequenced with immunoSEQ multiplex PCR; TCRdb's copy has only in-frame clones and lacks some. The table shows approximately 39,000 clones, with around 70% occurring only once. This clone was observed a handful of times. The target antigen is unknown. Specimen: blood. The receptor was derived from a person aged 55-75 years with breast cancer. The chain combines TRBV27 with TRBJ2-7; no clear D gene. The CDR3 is CASSIQSRSHEQYF. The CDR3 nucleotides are TGTGCCAGCAGCATCCAATCACGTTCGCACGAGCAGTACTTC.